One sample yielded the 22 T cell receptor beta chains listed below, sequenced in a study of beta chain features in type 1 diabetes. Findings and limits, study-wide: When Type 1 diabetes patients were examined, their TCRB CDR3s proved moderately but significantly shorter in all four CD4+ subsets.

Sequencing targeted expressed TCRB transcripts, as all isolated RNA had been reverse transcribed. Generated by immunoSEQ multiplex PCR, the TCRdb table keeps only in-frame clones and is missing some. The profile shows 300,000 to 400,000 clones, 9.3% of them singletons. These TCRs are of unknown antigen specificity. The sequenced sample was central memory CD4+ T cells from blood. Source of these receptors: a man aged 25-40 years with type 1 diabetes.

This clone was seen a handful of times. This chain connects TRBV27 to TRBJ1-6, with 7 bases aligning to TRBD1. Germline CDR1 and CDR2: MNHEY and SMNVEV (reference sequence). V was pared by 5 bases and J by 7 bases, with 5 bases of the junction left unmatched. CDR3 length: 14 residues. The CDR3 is CASSPPGQNSPLHF. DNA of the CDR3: TGTGCCAGCAGTCCTCCGGGACAGAATTCACCCCTCCACTTT.

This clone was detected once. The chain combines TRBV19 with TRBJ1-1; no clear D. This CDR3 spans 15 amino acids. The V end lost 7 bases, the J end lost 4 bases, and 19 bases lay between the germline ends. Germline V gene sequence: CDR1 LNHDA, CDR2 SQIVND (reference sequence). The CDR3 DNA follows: TGTGCCAGTATACCCCGACTTGTGAGAAGCACTGAAGCTTTCTTT. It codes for CASIPRLVRSTEAFF.

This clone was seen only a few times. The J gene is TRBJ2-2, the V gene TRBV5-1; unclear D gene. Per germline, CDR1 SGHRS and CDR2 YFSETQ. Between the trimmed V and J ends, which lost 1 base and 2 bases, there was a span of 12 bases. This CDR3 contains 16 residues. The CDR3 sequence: CASSLNPTLNTGELFF. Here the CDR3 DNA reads TGCGCCAGCAGCTTGAACCCTACTCTAAACACCGGGGAGCTGTTTTTT.

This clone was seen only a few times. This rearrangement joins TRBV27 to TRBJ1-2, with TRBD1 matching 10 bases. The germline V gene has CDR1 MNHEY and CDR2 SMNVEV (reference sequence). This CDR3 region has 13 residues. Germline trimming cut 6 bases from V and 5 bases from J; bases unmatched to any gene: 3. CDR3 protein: CASSDRGQYGYTF. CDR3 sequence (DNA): TGTGCCAGCAGCGACAGGGGGCAATATGGCTACACCTTC.

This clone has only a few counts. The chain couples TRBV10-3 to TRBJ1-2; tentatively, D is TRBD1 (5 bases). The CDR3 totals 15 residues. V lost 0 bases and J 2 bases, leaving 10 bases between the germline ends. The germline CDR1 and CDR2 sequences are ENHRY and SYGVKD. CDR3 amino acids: CAISESTRTNYGYTF. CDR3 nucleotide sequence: TGTGCCATCAGTGAGTCGACAAGGACAAACTATGGCTACACCTTC.

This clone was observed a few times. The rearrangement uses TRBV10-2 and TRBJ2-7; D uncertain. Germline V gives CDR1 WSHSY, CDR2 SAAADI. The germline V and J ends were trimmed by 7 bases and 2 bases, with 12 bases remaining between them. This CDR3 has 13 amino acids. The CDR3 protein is CASKSTRTYEQYF. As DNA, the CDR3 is TGCGCCAGCAAGTCGACTCGGACCTACGAGCAGTACTTC.

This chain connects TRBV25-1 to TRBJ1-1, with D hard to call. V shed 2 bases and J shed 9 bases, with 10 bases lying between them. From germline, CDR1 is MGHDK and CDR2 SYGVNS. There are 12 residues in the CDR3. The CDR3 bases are TGTGCCAGCAGTGAAGAAGGATACAAAGCTTTCTTT. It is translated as CASSEEGYKAFF.

The CDR3 protein is CASSAGTDNEQFF. The CDR3, as DNA: TGTGCCAGCAGTGCCGGGACGGACAATGAGCAGTTCTTC. This rearrangement joins TRBV2 to TRBJ2-1; either TRBD1 or TRBD2 may fit D (5 bases each). The germline CDR1 and CDR2 sequences are SNHLY and FYNNEI. V was pared by 4 bases and J by 5 bases, with 9 bases between. This CDR3 region has 13 residues.

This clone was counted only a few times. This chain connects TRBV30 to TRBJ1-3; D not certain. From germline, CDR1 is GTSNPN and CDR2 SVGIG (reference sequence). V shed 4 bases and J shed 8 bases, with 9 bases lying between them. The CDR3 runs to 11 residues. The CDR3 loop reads CAWILGDTIYF. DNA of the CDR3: TGTGCCTGGATACTTGGGGACACCATATATTTT.

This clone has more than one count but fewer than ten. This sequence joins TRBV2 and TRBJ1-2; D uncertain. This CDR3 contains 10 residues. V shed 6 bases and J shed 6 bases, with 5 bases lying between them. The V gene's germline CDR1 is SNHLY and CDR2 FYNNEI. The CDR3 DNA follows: TGTGCCAGCAGCTTTGATGGCTACACCTTC. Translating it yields CASSFDGYTF.

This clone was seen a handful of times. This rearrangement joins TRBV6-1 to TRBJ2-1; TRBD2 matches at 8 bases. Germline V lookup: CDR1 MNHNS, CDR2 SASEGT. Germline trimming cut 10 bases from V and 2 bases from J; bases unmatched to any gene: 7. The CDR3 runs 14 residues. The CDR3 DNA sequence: TGTGCCACCGGGGGGGGCCCGGCCTACAATGAGCAGTTCTTC. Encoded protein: CATGGGPAYNEQFF.

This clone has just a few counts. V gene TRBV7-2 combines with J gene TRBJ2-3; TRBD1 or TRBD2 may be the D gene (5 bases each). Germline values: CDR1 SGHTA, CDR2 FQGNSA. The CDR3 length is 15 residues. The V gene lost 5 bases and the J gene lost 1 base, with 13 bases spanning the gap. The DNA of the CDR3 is TGTGCCAGCAGCCTCCGGGACGGGGGCACAGATACGCAGTATTTT. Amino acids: CASSLRDGGTDTQYF.

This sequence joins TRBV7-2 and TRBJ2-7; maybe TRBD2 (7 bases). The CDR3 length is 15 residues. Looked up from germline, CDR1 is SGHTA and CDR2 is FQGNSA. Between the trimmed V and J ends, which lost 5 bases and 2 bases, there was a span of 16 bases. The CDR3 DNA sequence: TGTGCCAGCAGCCCGCCGGGGGGCTTCCCCTACGAGCAGTACTTC. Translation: CASSPPGGFPYEQYF.

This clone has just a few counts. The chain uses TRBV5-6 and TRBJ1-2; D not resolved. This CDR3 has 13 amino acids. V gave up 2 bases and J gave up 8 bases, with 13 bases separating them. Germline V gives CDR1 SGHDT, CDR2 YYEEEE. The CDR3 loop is CASSFVGFMGYTF. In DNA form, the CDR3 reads TGTGCCAGCAGCTTTGTTGGTTTTATGGGCTACACCTTC.

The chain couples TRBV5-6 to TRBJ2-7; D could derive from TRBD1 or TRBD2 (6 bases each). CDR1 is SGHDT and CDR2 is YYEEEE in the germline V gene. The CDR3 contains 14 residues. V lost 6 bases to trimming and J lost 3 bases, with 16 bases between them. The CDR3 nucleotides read TGTGCCAGCACCCTTGAGGGGGGCTACTACGAGCAGTACTTC. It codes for CASTLEGGYYEQYF.

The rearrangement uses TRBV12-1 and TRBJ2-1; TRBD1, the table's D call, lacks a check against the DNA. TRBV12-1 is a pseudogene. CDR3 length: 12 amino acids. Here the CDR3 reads CASGQTYNEQFF. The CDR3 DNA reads TGTGCCAGCGGCCAAACCTACAATGAGCAGTTCTTC.

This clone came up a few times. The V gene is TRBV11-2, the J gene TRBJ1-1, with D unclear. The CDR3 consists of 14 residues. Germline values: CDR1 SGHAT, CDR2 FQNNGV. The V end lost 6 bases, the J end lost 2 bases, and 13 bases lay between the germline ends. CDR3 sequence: CASSLTGPNTEAFF. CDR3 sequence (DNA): TGTGCCAGCAGTCTGACTGGTCCAAACACTGAAGCTTTCTTT.

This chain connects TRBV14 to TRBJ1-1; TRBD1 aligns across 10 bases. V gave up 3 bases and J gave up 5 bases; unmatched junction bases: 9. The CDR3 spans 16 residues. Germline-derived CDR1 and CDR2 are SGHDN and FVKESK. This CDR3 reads CASSHRDRGDVTEAFF. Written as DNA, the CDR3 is TGTGCCAGCAGCCACCGGGACAGGGGCGATGTTACTGAAGCTTTCTTT.

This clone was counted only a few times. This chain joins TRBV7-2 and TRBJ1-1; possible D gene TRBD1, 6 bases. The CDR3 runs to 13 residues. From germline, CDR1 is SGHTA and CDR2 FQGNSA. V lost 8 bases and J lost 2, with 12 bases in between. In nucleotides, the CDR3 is TGTGCCAGCCAGGGGACACAAAACACTGAAGCTTTCTTT. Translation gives CASQGTQNTEAFF. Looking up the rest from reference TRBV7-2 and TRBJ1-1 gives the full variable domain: GAGVSQSPSNKVTEKGKDVELRCDPISGHTALYWYRQSLGQGLEFLIYFQGNSAPDKSGLPSDRFSAERTGGSVSTLTIQRTQQEDSAVYLCASQGTQNTEAFFGQGTRLTVV.

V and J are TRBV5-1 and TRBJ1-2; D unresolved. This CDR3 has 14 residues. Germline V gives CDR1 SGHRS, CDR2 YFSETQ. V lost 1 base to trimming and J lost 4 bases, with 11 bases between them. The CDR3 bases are TGCGCCAGCAGCTTGACAAGGGAAGTCTATGGCTACACCTTC. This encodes CASSLTREVYGYTF.

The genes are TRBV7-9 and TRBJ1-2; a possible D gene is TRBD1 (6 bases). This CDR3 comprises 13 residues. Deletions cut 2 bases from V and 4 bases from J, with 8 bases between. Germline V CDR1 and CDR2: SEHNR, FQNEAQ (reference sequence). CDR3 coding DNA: TGTGCCAGCAGCTTATTGGACAGCTATGGCTACACCTTC. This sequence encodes CASSLLDSYGYTF.

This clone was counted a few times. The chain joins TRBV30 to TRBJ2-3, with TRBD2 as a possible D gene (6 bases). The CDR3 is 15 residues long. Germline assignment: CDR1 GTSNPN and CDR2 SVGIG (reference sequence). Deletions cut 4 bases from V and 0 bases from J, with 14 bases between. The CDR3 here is CAWMPTSGSTDTQYF. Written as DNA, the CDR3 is TGTGCCTGGATGCCCACCAGCGGGAGCACAGATACGCAGTATTTT.